The 23 T cell receptor beta chains listed next were all sequenced from one sample in a study of blood T cell repertoires in COVID-19. The data were produced by immunoSEQ multiplex PCR, yet TCRdb's version contains in-frame clones alone and is incomplete. The profile shows 150,000 to 200,000 clones, 80% to 85% of them singletons. The sequenced sample consisted of PBMCs or T cells enriched from blood (not recorded which). These receptors were taken from a man between 65 and 85 years old who had been exposed to COVID-19.

The chain has TRBV7-2 and TRBJ2-3; 11 bases are shared with TRBD1. The CDR3 is 14 amino acids. V lost 5 bases to trimming and J lost 9 bases; unmatched junction nucleotides: 7. Germline V CDR1 and CDR2: SGHTA, FQGNSA. The CDR3 is CASSAGQGARTQYF. The CDR3 DNA sequence: TGTGCCAGCAGCGCCGGACAGGGGGCGAGGACGCAGTATTTT.

V and J are TRBV18 and TRBJ1-3, with D uncertain. Between the trimmed V and J ends, which lost 6 bases and 2 bases, there was a span of 5 bases. CDR3 size: 12 residues. Germline CDR1 KGHSH, CDR2 LQKENI. The CDR3 protein is CASSRTGNTIYF. DNA for the CDR3: TGTGCCAGCTCCCGTACTGGAAACACCATATATTTT.

The chain couples TRBV3-1 (or the pseudogene TRBV3-2) to TRBJ1-1; TRBD1 might be the D (6 bases). Germline CDR1 and CDR2: LGHDT and YNNKEL (reference sequence). Trimming stripped 1 base from V and 6 bases from J, with 9 bases between. This CDR3 spans 13 amino acids. CDR3 DNA: TGTGCCAGCAGCCAAGTTAGGACAGCTGAAGCTTTCTTT. Its protein product is CASSQVRTAEAFF.

This chain links TRBV15 with TRBJ1-2; unclear D gene. V was clipped by 5 bases and J by 1 base, with 17 bases between them. Germline V gene data show CDR1 as LNHNV and CDR2 as YYDKDF (reference sequence). CDR3 size: 16 residues. CDR3 nucleotide sequence: TGTGCCACCAGCCACTGGGTAGCACCGGTTAACTATGGCTACACCTTC. Protein: CATSHWVAPVNYGYTF.

The chain employs TRBV6-4 and TRBJ2-7; 8 nucleotides agree with TRBD1. The CDR3 is 14 residues long. CDR1 is MRHNA and CDR2 is SNTAGT in the germline V gene. V gave up 5 bases and J gave up 7 bases; unmatched junction bases: 10. DNA for the CDR3: TGTGCCAGCAGTATAACAGGGGGAGCAGGGGAGCAGTACTTC. The encoded protein is CASSITGGAGEQYF.

This clone was counted only a few times. The V call is TRBV9, the J call TRBJ2-7, with 8 bases lining up with TRBD1. Germline trimming cut 4 bases from V and 4 bases from J; bases unmatched to any gene: 7. Germline V lookup: CDR1 SGDLS, CDR2 YYNGEE. The CDR3 sequence is 14 residues long. The CDR3 DNA reads as TGTGCCAGCAGCACTGGACAGGGTAGATACGAGCAGTACTTC. Residues: CASSTGQGRYEQYF.

This chain links TRBV29-1 with TRBJ2-1; 9 bases are a match to TRBD1. The ends lost 7 bases at V and 9 bases at J; junction bases unmatched: 16. This CDR3 is built from 15 residues. Germline-derived CDR1 and CDR2 are SQVTM and ANQGSEA. The CDR3 loop reads CSANPTGGLGSEQFF. For the CDR3, the DNA is TGCAGCGCCAACCCGACAGGGGGGTTGGGCTCTGAGCAGTTCTTC.

V and J are TRBV4-3 and TRBJ1-2; weak D call: TRBD1 (5 bases). Germline CDR1 LGHNA, CDR2 YSLEER. The CDR3 is 13 amino acids. V was clipped by 5 bases and J by 5 bases, with 12 bases between them. The CDR3 spells CASSKTGAYGYTF. CDR3 bases: TGCGCCAGCAGCAAAACAGGCGCGTATGGCTACACCTTC.

V gene TRBV5-8 combines with J gene TRBJ1-5; 9 bases are shared with TRBD1. V was clipped by 0 bases and J by 7 bases; unmatched bases: 5. Germline V gives CDR1 SGHTS, CDR2 YDEGEE. CDR3 size: 15 residues. As DNA, the CDR3 is TGTGCCAGCAGCTTGGGGGGACAGGGTTGGCAGCCCCAGCATTTT. Protein product: CASSLGGQGWQPQHF. Together with reference TRBV5-8 and TRBJ1-5, the CDR3 gives the full variable domain: EAGVTQSPTHLIKTRGQQATLRCSPISGHTSVYWYQQALGLGLQFLLWYDEGEERNRGNFPPRFSGRQFPNYSSELNVNALELEDSALYLCASSLGGQGWQPQHFGDGTRLSIL.

The CDR3 spells CASSPRVSTEAFF. CDR3 DNA: TGTGCCAGCAGCCCCAGGGTTTCCACTGAAGCTTTCTTT. The chain combines TRBV7-9 with TRBJ1-1, with a weak D call TRBD1 (5 bases). V was clipped by 5 bases and J by 4 bases, with 11 bases between them. CDR1 SEHNR and CDR2 FQNEAQ come from the germline V gene (reference sequence). The CDR3 covers 13 residues.

The gene calls are TRBV6-6 and TRBJ2-1; D not certain. CDR3 size: 13 residues. Trimming took off 2 bases at V and 4 bases at J, with 6 bases between the two ends. Germline CDR1 and CDR2: MNHNY and SVGAGI (reference sequence). CDR3 nucleotide sequence: TGTGCCAGCAGTTACGGTCAGTACAATGAGCAGTTCTTC. Translated, it gives CASSYGQYNEQFF.

J is TRBJ2-3 and V is TRBV10-3, with 14 nucleotides matching TRBD2. J gave up 5 bases and V 4 bases, and 5 bases lay outside the gene matches. CDR3 length: 16 amino acids. CDR1 and CDR2 from the germline V gene are ENHRY and SYGVKD. The CDR3 protein is CAISGGLAGVRDTQYF. The DNA of the CDR3 is TGTGCCATCAGTGGGGGACTAGCGGGAGTTAGAGATACGCAGTATTTT.

J is TRBJ1-6 and V is TRBV2; D is undetermined. Trimming pared 2 bases from V and 5 bases from J, leaving 10 bases between. Germline assignment: CDR1 SNHLY and CDR2 FYNNEI. The CDR3 consists of 15 residues. The CDR3 nucleotides read TGTGCCAGCAGTGAAACGGGGATGGATAATTCACCCCTCCACTTT. It yields the protein CASSETGMDNSPLHF. The full variable domain, its missing parts supplied by reference TRBV2 and TRBJ1-6, is EPEVTQTPSHQVTQMGQEVILRCVPISNHLYFYWYRQILGQKVEFLVSFYNNEISEKSEIFDDQFSVERPDGSNFTLKIRSTKLEDSAMYFCASSETGMDNSPLHFGNGTRLTVT.

V usage is TRBV7-2 and J usage is TRBJ2-3; 9 bases align to TRBD2. CDR1 is SGHTA, CDR2 FQGNSA, per germline. V shed 1 base and J 5 bases; nucleotides not matched to a gene: 7. This CDR3 comprises 16 residues. The CDR3 sequence is CASSLGGGARGDTQYF. DNA of the CDR3: TGTGCCAGCAGCTTAGGCGGGGGGGCCCGTGGAGATACGCAGTATTTT.

This clone was picked up one time. The chain is built from TRBV27 and TRBJ2-1; TRBD2 aligns across 7 bases. The germline V gene has CDR1 MNHEY and CDR2 SMNVEV (reference sequence). The V segment lost 6 bases and the J segment 10 bases; nucleotides outside the gene matches: 9. There are 13 residues in the CDR3. CDR3 coding DNA: TGTGCCAGCAGCCCCAGGAGCGGGGACGAGCAGTTCTTC. Amino acid sequence: CASSPRSGDEQFF.

The rearrangement uses TRBV5-1 and TRBJ1-5; a possible D gene is TRBD1 (5 bases). V lost 7 bases and J 0 bases, leaving 14 bases between the germline ends. CDR1 is SGHRS, CDR2 YFSETQ, per germline. This CDR3 has 15 residues. The CDR3 loop reads CASSPGDSSNQPQHF. The DNA for the CDR3 is TGCGCCAGCTCGCCGGGGGACTCTAGCAATCAGCCCCAGCATTTT.

V is TRBV5-4 and J is TRBJ2-7, with 10 bases aligning to TRBD1. Looked up from germline, CDR1 is SGHNT and CDR2 is YYREEE (reference sequence). The CDR3 totals 15 residues. The V gene end was trimmed by 2 bases and the J gene end by 3 bases; junction bases not matched to a gene: 5. CDR3 in amino acids: CASSFLTGGDYEQYF. For the CDR3, the DNA is TGTGCCAGCAGCTTTCTGACAGGGGGCGACTACGAGCAGTACTTC.

The chain has TRBV5-1 and TRBJ2-3; TRBD2 is a possible D gene (5 bases). The CDR3 sequence is 14 residues long. The V and J ends lost 0 bases and 6 bases respectively, with 11 bases between them. Germline V gives CDR1 SGHRS, CDR2 YFSETQ. This CDR3 reads CASSLGRGEDTQYF. DNA for the CDR3: TGCGCCAGCAGCTTGGGACGGGGAGAGGATACGCAGTATTTT.

This clone has a single count. This sequence joins TRBV6-2 or TRBV6-3 and TRBJ2-7; 12 nucleotides align to TRBD2. Germline assignment: CDR1 MNHEY and CDR2 SVGEGT. The CDR3 runs 14 residues. With V trimmed by 6 bases and J by 3 bases, 3 bases remained unmatched. Written as DNA, the CDR3 is TGTGCCAGCAGCCGACTAGCGGGGGACTACGAGCAGTACTTC. Amino acid sequence: CASSRLAGDYEQYF.

The chain has TRBV9 and TRBJ2-1; no reliable D call. V was shortened by 4 bases and J by 5 bases, with 4 bases between the two germline ends. Germline CDR1 and CDR2: SGDLS and YYNGEE. This CDR3 has 11 amino acids. The CDR3 DNA reads TGTGCCAGCAGCCCTCACAATGAGCAGTTCTTC. It specifies CASSPHNEQFF.

The CDR3: CASSGRDRNYGYTF. The CDR3 bases are TGTGCCAGCAGTGGCCGAGACAGAAACTATGGCTACACCTTC. The V call is TRBV25-1, the J call TRBJ1-2; possibly TRBD1 for D (5 bases). CDR1 MGHDK and CDR2 SYGVNS come from the germline V gene. CDR3 size: 14 residues. Trimming pared 4 bases from V and 2 bases from J, leaving 11 bases between.

This clone appeared once. CDR3 loop: CASSLLGLLETEAFF. The CDR3 bases are TGTGCCAGCAGCTTGCTTGGGCTCTTGGAAACTGAAGCTTTCTTT. The chain carries TRBV5-6 and TRBJ1-1; D remains ambiguous. This CDR3 spans 15 amino acids. V was clipped by 1 base and J by 5 bases, with 15 bases between them. Per germline, CDR1 SGHDT and CDR2 YYEEEE. Based on the CDR3 plus reference TRBV5-6 and TRBJ1-1, the full variable domain is DAGVTQSPTHLIKTRGQQVTLRCSPKSGHDTVSWYQQALGQGPQFIFQYYEEEERQRGNFPDRFSGHQFPNYSSELNVNALLLGDSALYLCASSLLGLLETEAFFGQGTRLTVV.

The gene calls are TRBV6-5 and TRBJ1-5, with D maybe TRBD1 (6 bases). This CDR3 contains 14 residues. Trimming removed 5 bases from V and 3 bases from J, with 11 bases in between. CDR1 MNHEY and CDR2 SVGAGI come from the germline V gene. The CDR3, as DNA: TGTGCCAGCAGTCCAGGGGTGAACAATCAGCCCCAGCATTTT. The encoded protein is CASSPGVNNQPQHF.